This T cell receptor beta chain was profiled in a study of tumor and adjacent non-tumor tissue in lung cancer. Study overall: Histology: about a dozen adenocarcinoma, a couple of squamous cell carcinoma, 1 small cell lung cancer. Study-wide results and caveats: Shorter survival was associated with higher TCR diversity in tumors.

This sample's RNA came from whole unsorted tissue. Donors were chemotherapy-naive, newly diagnosed lung cancer surgical patients in China, August–late 2014. Three rounds of nested PCR, following a modified ARM-PCR protocol, produced the TCRbeta library. One entry per CDR3 protein results from TCRdb running MiXCR on the multiplex PCR reads. The table lists around 71,000 distinct CDR3 sequences, about two thirds of them singletons. CDR1 is DFQATT, CDR2 SNEGSKA, per germline (reference sequence). The CDR3 has 13 amino acids. A remark on this clonotype: Its antigen is unidentified. Its ends do not fully match the called genes, so a read error is possible.

The TCR sequence derives from a woman in her 40s with non-small cell lung cancer. Sequenced: lung tumor tissue. The rearrangement uses TRBV20-1 and TRBJ2-1, with a tentative D call TRBD1 (6 bases). CDR3 in DNA: TGCAATGCTAGTTTGGGGGCCGAGAATGAGCAATTCTTC. Its translation: CNASLGAENEQFF.